This TCR beta chain was observed in a study of blood T cell repertoires in COVID-19. Study overall: Sample material is recorded as cDNA or gDNA derived from T cells, B-cell-depleted T cells, or PBMCs.

Here immunoSEQ multiplex PCR was the method, and the copy in TCRdb shows in-frame clones only, minus some. The top ten hold about 34% of the sample, which has roughly 7,500 clones, around 80% seen once. CDR3 size: 15 residues. The germline gives CDR1 MDHEN, CDR2 SYDVKM. The V gene end was trimmed by 6 bases and the J gene end by 1 base; junction bases not matched to a gene: 8. The specimen was peripheral blood. The chain carries TRBV28 and TRBJ1-1; the match to TRBD1 covers 7 bases. The sequence was obtained from a human donor in a cohort sampled during active COVID-19. This chain's CDR3 is CASRVQGPRNTEAFF. The DNA for the CDR3 is TGTGCCAGCAGGGTACAGGGGCCCCGGAACACTGAAGCTTTCTTT.